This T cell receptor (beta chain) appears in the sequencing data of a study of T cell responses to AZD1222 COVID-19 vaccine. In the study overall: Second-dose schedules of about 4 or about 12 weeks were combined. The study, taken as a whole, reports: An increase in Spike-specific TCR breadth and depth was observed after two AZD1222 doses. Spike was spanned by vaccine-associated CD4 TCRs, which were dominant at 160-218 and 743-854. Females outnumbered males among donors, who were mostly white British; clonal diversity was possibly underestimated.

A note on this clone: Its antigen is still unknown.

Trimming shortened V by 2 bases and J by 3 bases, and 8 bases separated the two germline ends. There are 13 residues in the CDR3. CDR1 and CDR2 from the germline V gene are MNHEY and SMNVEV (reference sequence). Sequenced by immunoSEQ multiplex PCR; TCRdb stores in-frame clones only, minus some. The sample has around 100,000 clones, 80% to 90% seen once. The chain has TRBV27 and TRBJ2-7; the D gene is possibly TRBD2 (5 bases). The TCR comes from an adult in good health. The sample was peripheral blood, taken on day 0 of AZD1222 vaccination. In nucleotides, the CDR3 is TGTGCCAGCAGTTTAAGAGGGAACTACGAGCAGTACTTC. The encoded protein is CASSLRGNYEQYF.